This T cell receptor (beta chain) derives from a study of T cell repertoires in cytomegalovirus infection. Notes on the study in general: The study found HLA-C-restricted CMV-specific TCR beta clonotypes dominating the ex vivo response.

A single record per CDR3 protein comes from TCRdb applying MiXCR to the reads. The table lists 110,000 or so distinct CDR3 sequences, 29% of them singletons. This clonotype was found a few times. Its cognate antigen is unknown. The ends were cut back, 4 bases at V and 6 bases at J, with 19 bases in the middle. The CDR3 is made up of 15 amino acids. Germline values: CDR1 LNHDA, CDR2 SQIVND (reference sequence). This chain joins TRBV19 and TRBJ2-7, with D possibly TRBD1 on 6 matching bases. The sample was CD8+ T cells from cultured PBMCs, taken from culture after CMV antigen stimulation. The clonotype was recovered from a human donor in good health (CMV status not recorded). Some clones in this sample may be carry-over from other donors' samples. The CDR3, as DNA: TGTGCCAGTAGTAACGCGGACAGTATCCTTACCGAGCAGTACTTC. Its protein product is CASSNADSILTEQYF.